Each of the 8 T cell receptor beta chains below was sequenced from the same sample in a study of blood T cells in healthy people across ages. With a J-beta primer mix and a sample-barcoded 5' primer, a second PCR ran 7 to 11 cycles. One entry per CDR3 protein results from TCRdb running MiXCR on the 5' RACE reads. The repertoire holds about 620,000 distinct CDR3 sequences, around a fifth seen once, with approximately 3.7% in the top ten. The specimen sequenced was blood. These receptors were collected from a man between 65 and 80 years old in good health.

This clonotype has a handful of counts. V usage is TRBV5-1 and J usage is TRBJ2-1, with a possible D match to TRBD1 (5 bases). Germline V gene sequence: CDR1 SGHRS, CDR2 YFSETQ. The V end was cut by 0 bases, the J end by 15 bases, with 16 bases between. This CDR3 has 13 amino acids. The CDR3 coding sequence is TGCGCCAGCAGCTTGGAGGGGTACAACGGATGGTTCTTC. Translation: CASSLEGYNGWFF.

The table lists this clonotype with many counts. The chain is built from TRBV5-1 and TRBJ2-2; no definite D call. CDR1 and CDR2 from the germline V gene are SGHRS and YFSETQ. Trimming left V 4 bases short and J 2 bases short, with 9 bases between. This CDR3 is 14 amino acids long. The CDR3 DNA reads as TGCGCCAGCAGCGTTACACAAAACACCGGGGAGCTGTTTTTT. Residues: CASSVTQNTGELFF.

The genes are TRBV10-3 and TRBJ2-5, with TRBD2 matching 7 bases. Germline V gene data show CDR1 as ENHRY and CDR2 as SYGVKD. The CDR3 length is 14 residues. Unmatched junction bases numbered 6, after V lost 8 bases and J lost 0 bases. CDR3 bases: TGTGCCATCTCGGGGAGGGGCAACCAAGAGACCCAGTACTTC. As protein: CAISGRGNQETQYF.

This clonotype occurred once. Here the CDR3 reads CASSTRLADLSTDTQYF. The CDR3 nucleotides read TGTGCCAGCAGCACAAGACTAGCAGACCTTAGCACAGATACGCAGTATTTT. The V and J genes are TRBV9 and TRBJ2-3, with 7 bases identical to TRBD2. The CDR3 consists of 17 residues. Germline values: CDR1 SGDLS, CDR2 YYNGEE. V lost 4 bases and J lost 0; bases outside the gene matches: 11.

This clonotype appeared a few times. The V gene is TRBV5-1, the J gene TRBJ2-3, with D perhaps matching TRBD1 (6 bases). Germline loops: CDR1 SGHRS, CDR2 YFSETQ. V was trimmed by 2 bases and J by 0 bases, leaving 10 bases between them. The CDR3 contains 15 residues. CDR3 coding DNA: TGCGCCAGCAGCTTCGACAGGAGTAGCACAGATACGCAGTATTTT. It encodes CASSFDRSSTDTQYF.

This clonotype has a handful of counts. The gene calls are TRBV5-1 and TRBJ2-5; 7 positions match TRBD2. The end of the DNA aligns better with TRBJ2-7, so the J call may be wrong. Germline V gene sequence: CDR1 SGHRS, CDR2 YFSETQ. The CDR3 extends over 17 amino acids. The CDR3 nucleotides are TGCGCCAGCAGCTTGACGACGTCTGGCGGGAGATATTACGAGCAGTACTTC. It codes for CASSLTTSGGRYYEQYF.

This clonotype has ten or more counts. The chain couples TRBV7-3 to TRBJ1-6; the D is unclear. V was clipped by 5 bases and J by 10 bases, with 12 bases between them. Germline V gene lookup returns CDR1 SGHTA and CDR2 FQGTGA. CDR3 length: 13 residues. This CDR3 is CASSPFPDSPLHF. The CDR3 nucleotides are TGTGCCAGCAGCCCTTTCCCCGACTCACCCCTCCACTTT. Variable domain in full (rest from reference TRBV7-3 and TRBJ1-6): GAGVSQTPSNKVTEKGKYVELRCDPISGHTALYWYRQSLGQGPEFLIYFQGTGAADDSGLPNDRFFAVRPEGSVSTLKIQRTERGDSAVYLCASSPFPDSPLHFGNGTRLTVT.

A few counts support this clonotype. This rearrangement joins TRBV12-3 or TRBV12-4 to TRBJ1-1, with no clear D. Trimming removed 5 bases from V and 4 bases from J, with 11 bases in between. The CDR3 has 13 residues. The CDR3 DNA sequence: TGTGCCAGCAGTGGAATATTTGTCACTGAAGCTTTCTTT. Protein: CASSGIFVTEAFF.